The 19 T cell receptor beta chains presented below share a single source sample, sequenced in a study of T-cell memory formation after mild COVID-19. TCRdb processed the 5' RACE reads anew with MiXCR; each CDR3 protein has one entry. This table has about half a million distinct CDR3 sequences, 15% to 20% appearing once. The sequencing sample was made of PBMCs or a T cell subset sorted from them (not recorded which). Receptor source: an adult woman who had mild COVID-19 (a few samples of this study predate the infection). Cell type and time point are not known.

The rearrangement joins TRBV5-1 to TRBJ2-3; perhaps TRBD1 as D (6 bases). Germline V gene data show CDR1 as SGHRS and CDR2 as YFSETQ. The V end was cut by 0 bases, the J end by 0 bases, with 20 bases between. The CDR3 runs 19 residues. CDR3 sequence: CASSLGVTGRLTSTDTQYF. The CDR3 region has the DNA TGCGCCAGCAGCTTGGGAGTTACAGGGAGACTAACTAGCACAGATACGCAGTATTTT.

This clonotype has only one observation. The chain carries TRBV7-8 and TRBJ1-4; D might be TRBD1 (5 bases). The CDR3 covers 17 residues. The germline V gene encodes CDR1 SGHVS and CDR2 FQNEAQ. The ends were cut back, 1 base at V and 3 bases at J, with 15 bases in the middle. CDR3 sequence: CASSLGPTGGSNEKLFF. In nucleotides, the CDR3 is TGTGCCAGCAGCTTAGGGCCGACGGGGGGGTCTAATGAAAAACTGTTTTTT.

At least ten counts were recorded for this clonotype. This chain joins TRBV5-1 and TRBJ2-1, with D possibly matching TRBD2 (6 bases). V was trimmed by 4 bases and J by 7 bases, leaving 15 bases between them. Germline loops: CDR1 SGHRS, CDR2 YFSETQ. The CDR3 totals 14 residues. The CDR3 nucleotides are TGCGCCAGCAGCCGGGGACGGCGGGATAATGAGCAGTTCTTC. It codes for CASSRGRRDNEQFF.

The rearrangement links TRBV6-5 to TRBJ1-5; a possible D gene is TRBD1 (6 bases). V shed 6 bases and J shed 7 bases, with 19 bases lying between them. The CDR3 runs 15 residues. Germline V gene data show CDR1 as MNHEY and CDR2 as SVGAGI. CDR3 nucleotides: TGTGCCAGCAGCATACGTCTGGAGGGGGGACAGCCCCAGCATTTT. This gives the protein CASSIRLEGGQPQHF.

The genes are TRBV19 and TRBJ2-3; 7 bases align to TRBD2. CDR3 length: 12 amino acids. V gave up 5 bases and J gave up 7 bases; unmatched junction bases: 3. Germline V gene data show CDR1 as LNHDA and CDR2 as SQIVND (reference sequence). The CDR3: CASSGAGYTQYF. CDR3 coding DNA: TGTGCCAGTAGTGGAGCGGGGTATACGCAGTATTTT. The variable domain in full, completed from reference TRBV19 and TRBJ2-3, reads DGGITQSPKYLFRKEGQNVTLSCEQNLNHDAMYWYRQDPGQGLRLIYYSQIVNDFQKGDIAEGYSVSREKKESFPLTVTSAQKNPTAFYLCASSGAGYTQYFGPGTRLTVL.

The chain combines TRBV4-3 with TRBJ2-7; 15 positions match TRBD2. Per germline, CDR1 LGHNA and CDR2 YSLEER. The CDR3 has 16 amino acids. With 4 bases clipped from V and 3 bases from J, the junction kept 4 bases outside the gene matches. In nucleotides, the CDR3 is TGCGCCAGCAGCCCCGGACTAGCGGGAGGGTTCTACGAGCAGTACTTC. Protein product: CASSPGLAGGFYEQYF.

The J gene is TRBJ2-2, the V gene TRBV7-6; TRBD2 might be the D (5 bases). The CDR3 totals 14 residues. V was clipped by 3 bases and J by 1 base, with 6 bases between them. CDR1 and CDR2 (germline): SGHVS, FNYEAQ. The CDR3 DNA sequence: TGTGCCAGCAGCTTGAGGGTGAACACCGGGGAGCTGTTTTTT. As protein: CASSLRVNTGELFF.

This clonotype was counted a single time. The gene calls are TRBV7-6 and TRBJ2-1; D tentatively fits TRBD1 or TRBD2 (5 bases each). Per germline, CDR1 SGHVS and CDR2 FNYEAQ. Trimming took 1 base from V and 6 from J, leaving 10 bases between them. CDR3 length: 14 amino acids. CDR3 protein: CASSLVGDGNEQFF. For the CDR3, the DNA is TGTGCCAGCAGCTTAGTGGGGGACGGCAATGAGCAGTTCTTC.

This clonotype was observed a few times. The chain joins TRBV28 to TRBJ2-7; D is unresolved. CDR1 and CDR2 from the germline V gene are MDHEN and SYDVKM. This CDR3 has 12 residues. CDR3 loop: CGNSHITYEQYF. CDR3 in DNA: TGTGGGAATTCTCACATTACCTACGAGCAGTACTTC.

This sequence joins TRBV12-3 or TRBV12-4 and TRBJ2-7; TRBD1 might be the D (6 bases). The CDR3 is made up of 14 amino acids. V lost 1 base and J 5 bases, leaving 12 bases between the germline ends. The CDR3 loop is CASSLEDRPNEQYF. CDR3 DNA sequence: TGTGCCAGCAGTTTAGAGGACAGACCAAACGAGCAGTACTTC.

The chain combines TRBV7-9 with TRBJ1-1; D is unclear. The CDR3 extends over 15 amino acids. In germline, CDR1 is SEHNR, CDR2 FQNEAQ (reference sequence). V dropped 1 base and J dropped 14 bases, with 23 bases sitting between them. CDR3 DNA: TGTGCCAGCAGCTTAGTACCTATGCGAGTAGAGAGCACGTTCTTT. Encoded protein: CASSLVPMRVESTFF.

This clonotype was seen only a few times. The chain combines TRBV6-2 or TRBV6-3 with TRBJ2-7; D unresolved. This CDR3 spans 16 amino acids. Between the trimmed V and J ends, which lost 0 bases and 5 bases, there was a span of 17 bases. CDR1 and CDR2 (germline): MNHEY, SVGEGT. The CDR3 sequence is CASSYSFVGPKNEQYF. The CDR3 DNA reads TGTGCCAGCAGTTACTCCTTCGTAGGGCCGAAGAACGAGCAGTACTTC.

The CDR3 loop is CASSALGNTEAFF. The CDR3 DNA follows: TGTGCCAGCAGCGCCCTCGGGAACACTGAAGCTTTCTTT. This rearrangement joins TRBV9 to TRBJ1-1, with no clear D. V lost 3 bases, J lost 1 base, and 7 bases lay in between. The CDR3 runs 13 residues. Looked up from germline, CDR1 is SGDLS and CDR2 is YYNGEE. Supplemented by reference TRBV9 and TRBJ1-1, the full variable domain reads DSGVTQTPKHLITATGQRVTLRCSPRSGDLSVYWYQQSLDQGLQFLIQYYNGEERAKGNILERFSAQQFPDLHSELNLSSLELGDSALYFCASSALGNTEAFFGQGTRLTVV.

This clonotype was detected a few times. The chain employs TRBV29-1 and TRBJ2-7; possible D gene TRBD1, 6 bases. Deletions cut 5 bases from V and 3 bases from J, with 17 bases between. Germline CDR1 reads SQVTM; CDR2 reads ANQGSEA. The CDR3 has 14 residues. In nucleotides, the CDR3 is TGCAGCGTTTCACAGGGCACAGCCTTCTACGAGCAGTACTTC. This codes for CSVSQGTAFYEQYF.

This sequence joins TRBV19 and TRBJ2-1; D ambiguous. The CDR3 runs to 13 residues. CDR1 is LNHDA, CDR2 SQIVND, per germline (reference sequence). V gave up 6 bases and J gave up 5 bases, with 11 bases separating them. DNA for the CDR3: TGTGCCAGTAGCCGGGCCCTACACAATGAGCAGTTCTTC. It translates to CASSRALHNEQFF. The variable domain in full, with the rest retrieved from reference TRBV19 and TRBJ2-1, is DGGITQSPKYLFRKEGQNVTLSCEQNLNHDAMYWYRQDPGQGLRLIYYSQIVNDFQKGDIAEGYSVSREKKESFPLTVTSAQKNPTAFYLCASSRALHNEQFFGPGTRLTVL.

This chain joins TRBV4-2 and TRBJ2-7, with 7 bases matching TRBD2. V lost 4 bases and J lost 0; bases outside the gene matches: 6. This CDR3 comprises 15 residues. The germline gives CDR1 LGHNA, CDR2 YNFKEQ. CDR3 DNA: TGTGCCAGCAGCCTCGGGACTACCAACTCCTACGAGCAGTACTTC. Protein: CASSLGTTNSYEQYF.

The chain joins TRBV4-3 to TRBJ2-7; 12 nucleotides align to TRBD2. This CDR3 has 20 residues. V lost 0 bases, J lost 3 bases, and 15 bases stayed unmatched. Germline V CDR1 and CDR2: LGHNA, YSLEER. The CDR3 DNA is TGCGCCAGCAGCCAAGAGGCCCAGACTAGCGGGAGTAGGCCTTACTACGAGCAGTACTTC. It specifies CASSQEAQTSGSRPYYEQYF.

This clonotype was detected only a few times. The genes are TRBV14 and TRBJ2-1; D may be TRBD1 (8 bases). The CDR3 has 16 amino acids. The germline V gene has CDR1 SGHDN and CDR2 FVKESK. The V and J ends lost 3 bases and 4 bases respectively, with 16 bases between them. Here the CDR3 reads CASSQPQGGSYNEQFF. CDR3 in DNA: TGTGCCAGCAGCCAGCCACAGGGGGGGTCTTACAATGAGCAGTTCTTC.

This clonotype was observed a few times. The chain carries TRBV5-1 and TRBJ2-5; D is unclear. CDR3 length: 13 amino acids. Germline CDR1 SGHRS, CDR2 YFSETQ. Trimming shortened V by 2 bases and J by 1 base, and 6 bases separated the two germline ends. CDR3 region: CASSLWSQETQYF. The CDR3 bases are TGCGCCAGCAGCTTATGGAGCCAAGAGACCCAGTACTTC. Full variable domain (rest looked up from reference TRBV5-1 and TRBJ2-5): KAGVTQTPRYLIKTRGQQVTLSCSPISGHRSVSWYQQTPGQGLQFLFEYFSETQRNKGNFPGRFSGRQFSNSRSEMNVSTLELGDSALYLCASSLWSQETQYFGPGTRLLVL.